This T cell receptor beta chain was obtained from a study of blood T cell repertoires in COVID-19. V was clipped by 4 bases and J by 6 bases; unmatched bases: 12. The CDR3 has 16 residues. The germline CDR1 and CDR2 sequences are LNHDA and SQIVND (reference sequence). In the source study's methods: Reference gene primer amplification gave nucleated cell count estimates. Clones were sequenced by immunoSEQ multiplex PCR, and TCRdb holds only the in-frame ones, with some missing. Clone size and V and J calls were adopted from that table, with D and trimming inferred from the DNA. The sample shows 170,000 or so clones, 88% of them seen only once. In terms of age and location, participants ranged from roughly 18 to 90 years and lived in approximately 24 US areas. Participant-reported clinical history was the basis for cohort assignment. Recovery meant two consecutive negative NP/OP PCR tests, professional clearance, or resolved symptoms.

The rearrangement uses TRBV19 and TRBJ1-2; 9 nucleotides match TRBD1. This TCR was recovered from a woman aged 18-29 years who had recovered from COVID-19. The specimen was PBMCs or T cells enriched from blood (not recorded which). The CDR3 region is CASSTAWGQGLDGYTF. The CDR3 DNA reads as TGTGCCAGTAGTACAGCGTGGGGACAGGGATTGGATGGCTACACCTTC.